This T cell receptor (beta chain) was captured in a study of OX40 agonist ivuxolimab in advanced cancers. Across the whole study: Recorded diagnoses for dose-escalation patients were hepatocellular carcinoma, melanoma, renal cell or head and neck cancer. Three patients, one with hepatocellular carcinoma and two with cutaneous melanoma, achieved partial responses. Study results and caveats: Normalized T-cell clonal expansion was also low in some nonresponders. The mean number of expanded clones was higher in CD8+ T cells than in CD4+.

Concerning this clone: The antigen is not known.

The CDR3 has 14 amino acids. Per the germline V gene, CDR1 is SGHDN and CDR2 is FVKESK. With 4 bases removed from V and 7 bases from J, the gap between germline ends came to 14 bases. The assay was immunoSEQ multiplex PCR, and TCRdb's table has in-frame clones only and misses some. The top ten hold 1.4% of the sample, which has roughly 50,000 clones, around 88% seen once. J is TRBJ2-1 and V is TRBV14; D possibly matches TRBD1 or TRBD2 (5 bases each). This TCR came from an adult with an advanced solid tumor such as melanoma, head and neck, liver or kidney cancer. Here the sequenced sample was CD4+ or CD8+ T cells sorted from blood, taken in a trial of the OX40 agonist ivuxolimab. The CDR3 is CASSLVGRFNEQFF. The CDR3 DNA sequence: TGTGCCAGCAGCCTGGTGGGACGTTTTAATGAGCAGTTCTTC.